The entry below describes one T cell receptor (beta chain). Its target is unknown. An Oncomine TCR Beta short-read assay was used to sequence the DNA from cultured CD4+ T cells. MiXCR, applied by TCRdb to the PCR reads, yields one record per CDR3 protein. The table lists 15,000 to 20,000 distinct CDR3 sequences, approximately 61% of them singletons. V lost 2 bases and J lost 5, with 15 bases in between. CDR1 and CDR2 from the germline V gene are MNHEY and SVGEGT. The CDR3 consists of 15 residues. This specimen comes from a study of vaccination and CD4 T cells after COVID-19. The treatment was: approximately 10-day PBMC culture with coronavirus spike peptide pools or control peptides (ViraFEST assay).

The specimen was CD4+ T cells from blood, cultured in vitro, collected after SARS-CoV-2 vaccination. The clonotype comes from a human donor who had recovered from COVID-19. This chain uses TRBV6-2 or TRBV6-3 with TRBJ2-5, with a weak D call TRBD2 (6 bases). The chain's CDR3 is CASSYLGSLSETQYF. CDR3 DNA: TGTGCCAGCAGTTACCTCGGGAGTCTTTCGGAGACCCAGTACTTC.